This is a list of T cell receptor beta chains from one sample in a study of metastatic and nonmetastatic thyroid tumors. TCRdb re-analyzed the PCR reads through MiXCR. Of around 17,000 clones in the sample, around 13% are singletons; the top ten hold roughly 31%. Specimen: blood. These receptors were collected from a female donor with papillary thyroid cancer or a benign thyroid nodule (not recorded which). Some clones in this sample may be carry-over from other donors' samples. CDR3s include the opening cysteine and the closing phenylalanine or tryptophan. Each record gives: J gene, D gene, clone size, V gene, CDR3 protein, CDR3 DNA. A D gene is named only where the DNA matches it firmly. Clone size is shown for a subset of rows, as once, few, many or a class of expanded clone.

J: TRBJ1-2
D: NA
size: medium-sized
V: TRBV19
CDR3: CASSRDANYGYTF
DNA: TGTGCCAGTAGTCGGGACGCTAACTATGGCTACACCTTC

J: TRBJ2-3
D: NA
size: many
V: TRBV20-1
CDR3: CSARGPSASTDTQYF
DNA: TGCAGTGCTAGAGGTCCTAGCGCAAGCACAGATACGCAGTATTTT

J: TRBJ2-3
D: TRBD1
size: many
V: TRBV27
CDR3: CASSLWVGQGADTQYF
DNA: TGTGCCAGCAGTTTATGGGTGGGACAGGGAGCAGATACGCAGTATTTT

J: TRBJ2-2
D: NA
size: many
V: TRBV9
CDR3: CASSVTGTPTNTGELFF
DNA: TGTGCCAGCAGCGTTACAGGGACTCCTACAAACACCGGGGAGCTGTTTTTT

J: TRBJ1-1
D: NA
size: few
V: TRBV6-1
CDR3: CASREDGGKNTEAFF
DNA: TGTGCCAGCAGGGAGGACGGGGGAAAAAACACTGAAGCTTTCTTT

J: TRBJ1-5
D: TRBD1
size: many
V: TRBV30
CDR3: CAWGTGIRNQPQHF
DNA: TGTGCCTGGGGGACAGGGATTAGAAATCAGCCCCAGCATTTT

J: TRBJ2-5
D: TRBD1
size: many
V: TRBV7-2
CDR3: CASSLDAGGETQYF
DNA: TGTGCCAGCAGCTTAGATGCAGGGGGAGAGACCCAGTACTTC

J: TRBJ2-1
D: TRBD2
size: NA
V: TRBV20-1
CDR3: CSAKGGWNEQFF
DNA: TGCAGTGCTAAGGGAGGGTGGAATGAGCAGTTCTTC

J: TRBJ2-7
D: TRBD2
size: many
V: TRBV5-1
CDR3: CASSLEGGGAYEQYF
DNA: TGCGCCAGCAGCTTGGAGGGCGGGGGTGCCTACGAGCAGTACTTC

J: TRBJ1-1
D: NA
size: NA
V: TRBV6-2/TRBV6-3
CDR3: CASSSGRPVLNTEAFF
DNA: TGTGCCAGCAGTTCTGGCAGGCCCGTATTAAACACTGAAGCTTTCTTT

J: TRBJ1-2
D: NA
size: medium-sized
V: TRBV27
CDR3: CASSYRGAHGYTF
DNA: TGTGCCAGCAGTTACCGGGGGGCACATGGCTACACCTTC

J: TRBJ1-3
D: NA
size: many
V: TRBV6-5
CDR3: CASSYSPRSGNTIYF
DNA: TGTGCCAGCAGTTACTCCCCTAGATCTGGAAACACCATATATTTT

J: TRBJ1-4
D: TRBD1
size: many
V: TRBV4-3
CDR3: CASSQGQGNEKLFF
DNA: TGCGCCAGCAGCCAAGGACAGGGTAATGAAAAACTGTTTTTT

J: TRBJ2-2
D: NA
size: many
V: TRBV7-6
CDR3: CASSLGRPNTGELFF
DNA: TGTGCCAGCAGCTTAGGCCGCCCGAACACCGGGGAGCTGTTTTTT

J: TRBJ1-4
D: NA
size: many
V: TRBV20-1
CDR3: CSATPWGNEKLFF
DNA: TGCAGTGCTACCCCGTGGGGTAATGAAAAACTGTTTTTT

J: TRBJ1-2
D: NA
size: many
V: TRBV4-1
CDR3: CASSHDESGWDLYGYTF
DNA: TGCGCCAGCAGCCACGACGAGTCGGGCTGGGACCTCTATGGCTACACCTTC

J: TRBJ2-2
D: NA
size: many
V: TRBV30
CDR3: CALTPTNTGELFF
DNA: TGTGCCTTGACACCTACGAACACCGGGGAGCTGTTTTTT

J: TRBJ1-1
D: NA
size: many
V: TRBV4-1
CDR3: CASSLLTDRNTEAFF
DNA: TGCGCCAGCAGCCTCCTAACCGACAGGAACACTGAAGCTTTCTTT

J: TRBJ2-1
D: TRBD2
size: many
V: TRBV13
CDR3: CASSWGASGLTYNEQFF
DNA: TGTGCCAGCAGCTGGGGGGCTAGCGGGCTCACCTACAATGAGCAGTTCTTC

J: TRBJ1-1
D: NA
size: many
V: TRBV12-3/TRBV12-4
CDR3: CASSSRRGSEAFF
DNA: TGTGCCAGCAGTTCCAGGAGGGGGTCTGAAGCTTTCTTT

J: TRBJ2-5
D: NA
size: many
V: TRBV7-2
CDR3: CASSLMGVETQYF
DNA: TGTGCCAGCAGCTTAATGGGGGTCGAGACCCAGTACTTC

J: TRBJ2-3
D: TRBD2
size: many
V: TRBV5-1
CDR3: CASSYGTSGGASTDTQYF
DNA: TGCGCCAGCAGCTATGGGACTAGCGGGGGGGCCAGCACAGATACGCAGTATTTT

J: TRBJ2-1
D: NA
size: many
V: TRBV7-3
CDR3: CASSIRQSSYNEQFF
DNA: TGTGCCAGCAGCATCCGACAGAGCTCCTACAATGAGCAGTTCTTC

J: TRBJ2-2
D: TRBD2
size: few
V: TRBV25-1
CDR3: CASSTLAGDTGELFF
DNA: TGTGCCAGCAGTACACTAGCGGGGGACACCGGGGAGCTGTTTTTT

J: TRBJ1-4
D: NA
size: many
V: TRBV5-1
CDR3: CASSLEGNEKLFF
DNA: TGCGCCAGCAGCTTGGAGGGTAATGAAAAACTGTTTTTT

J: TRBJ1-5
D: NA
size: NA
V: TRBV3-1
CDR3: CASSQDLVNQPQHF
DNA: TGTGCCAGCAGCCAAGATCTTGTCAATCAGCCCCAGCATTTT

J: TRBJ1-5
D: TRBD1
size: many
V: TRBV5-1
CDR3: CASSNGQAGQPQHF
DNA: TGCGCCAGCAGCAACGGACAGGCAGGGCAGCCCCAGCATTTT

J: TRBJ1-3
D: NA
size: once
V: TRBV7-3
CDR3: CASSLMAGAGNTIYF
DNA: TGTGCCAGCAGCTTAATGGCAGGCGCTGGAAACACCATATACTTT

J: TRBJ2-7
D: NA
size: many
V: TRBV20-1
CDR3: CSASSMSRSSYEQYF
DNA: TGCAGTGCTAGTTCGATGAGCCGGAGCTCCTACGAGCAGTACTTC

J: TRBJ2-2
D: NA
size: medium-sized
V: TRBV10-1
CDR3: CASSRSQGETGELFF
DNA: TGCGCCAGCAGTAGGTCGCAGGGAGAAACCGGGGAGCTGTTTTTT

J: TRBJ1-1
D: NA
size: many
V: TRBV11-1
CDR3: CASSSQTGGTEAFF
DNA: TGTGCCAGCAGTTCCCAGACAGGCGGCACTGAAGCTTTCTTT

J: TRBJ1-3
D: TRBD1
size: NA
V: TRBV30
CDR3: CARGSGTDSVGNTIYF
DNA: TGTGCCCGGGGCTCGGGGACAGACTCCGTTGGAAACACCATATATTTT

J: TRBJ1-2
D: NA
size: NA
V: TRBV19
CDR3: CASSIGVLWAF
DNA: TGTGCCAGTAGTATTGGAGTTCTGTGGGCCTTC

J: TRBJ2-1
D: TRBD2
size: many
V: TRBV20-1
CDR3: CSASTSVVNNEQFF
DNA: TGCAGTGCTAGTACTAGCGTGGTCAACAATGAGCAGTTCTTC

J: TRBJ2-1
D: NA
size: many
V: TRBV27
CDR3: CASSPDFFYNEQFF
DNA: TGTGCCAGCAGTCCCGACTTTTTCTACAATGAGCAGTTCTTC

J: TRBJ1-3
D: NA
size: many
V: TRBV9
CDR3: CASSIRQSGNTIYF
DNA: TGTGCCAGCAGCATTCGACAGTCTGGAAACACCATATATTTT

J: TRBJ2-1
D: NA
size: many
V: TRBV11-2
CDR3: CASSLLAPGDEQFF
DNA: TGTGCCAGCAGCTTGCTCGCACCTGGGGATGAGCAGTTCTTC

J: TRBJ2-7
D: TRBD1
size: many
V: TRBV9
CDR3: CASSFTGTGTYEQYF
DNA: TGTGCCAGCAGCTTCACCGGGACAGGGACGTACGAGCAGTACTTC

J: TRBJ2-7
D: TRBD2
size: medium-sized
V: TRBV6-5
CDR3: CASSYSGGAGGEQYF
DNA: TGTGCCAGCAGTTACTCAGGGGGGGCGGGAGGCGAGCAGTACTTC

J: TRBJ2-1
D: TRBD2
size: medium-sized
V: TRBV10-3
CDR3: CAISGGLAGINEQFF
DNA: TGTGCCATCAGTGGAGGTCTAGCGGGAATCAATGAGCAGTTCTTC

J: TRBJ2-2
D: NA
size: medium-sized
V: TRBV27
CDR3: CASSFVPNTGELFF
DNA: TGTGCCAGCAGTTTTGTTCCGAACACCGGGGAGCTGTTTTTT

J: TRBJ1-1
D: NA
size: many
V: TRBV11-1
CDR3: CASSPIFGMNTEAFF
DNA: TGTGCCAGCAGCCCTATTTTTGGAATGAACACTGAAGCTTTCTTT

J: TRBJ2-5
D: NA
size: many
V: TRBV3-1
CDR3: CASSQDVKSRGQETQYF
DNA: TGTGCCAGCAGCCAAGATGTAAAGTCAAGGGGCCAAGAGACCCAGTACTTC

J: TRBJ2-3
D: TRBD2
size: many
V: TRBV28
CDR3: CASSLGGLAGLWGNTDTQYF
DNA: TGTGCCAGCAGTTTAGGCGGACTAGCGGGGCTATGGGGGAACACAGATACGCAGTATTTT

J: TRBJ1-2
D: NA
size: few
V: TRBV28
CDR3: CPSSLRSGYTF
DNA: TGTCCCAGCAGTTTACGTAGCGGCTACACCTTC

J: TRBJ2-1
D: NA
size: many
V: TRBV19
CDR3: CASARPPPAGEQFF
DNA: TGTGCCAGCGCCCGACCCCCTCCCGCAGGTGAGCAGTTCTTC